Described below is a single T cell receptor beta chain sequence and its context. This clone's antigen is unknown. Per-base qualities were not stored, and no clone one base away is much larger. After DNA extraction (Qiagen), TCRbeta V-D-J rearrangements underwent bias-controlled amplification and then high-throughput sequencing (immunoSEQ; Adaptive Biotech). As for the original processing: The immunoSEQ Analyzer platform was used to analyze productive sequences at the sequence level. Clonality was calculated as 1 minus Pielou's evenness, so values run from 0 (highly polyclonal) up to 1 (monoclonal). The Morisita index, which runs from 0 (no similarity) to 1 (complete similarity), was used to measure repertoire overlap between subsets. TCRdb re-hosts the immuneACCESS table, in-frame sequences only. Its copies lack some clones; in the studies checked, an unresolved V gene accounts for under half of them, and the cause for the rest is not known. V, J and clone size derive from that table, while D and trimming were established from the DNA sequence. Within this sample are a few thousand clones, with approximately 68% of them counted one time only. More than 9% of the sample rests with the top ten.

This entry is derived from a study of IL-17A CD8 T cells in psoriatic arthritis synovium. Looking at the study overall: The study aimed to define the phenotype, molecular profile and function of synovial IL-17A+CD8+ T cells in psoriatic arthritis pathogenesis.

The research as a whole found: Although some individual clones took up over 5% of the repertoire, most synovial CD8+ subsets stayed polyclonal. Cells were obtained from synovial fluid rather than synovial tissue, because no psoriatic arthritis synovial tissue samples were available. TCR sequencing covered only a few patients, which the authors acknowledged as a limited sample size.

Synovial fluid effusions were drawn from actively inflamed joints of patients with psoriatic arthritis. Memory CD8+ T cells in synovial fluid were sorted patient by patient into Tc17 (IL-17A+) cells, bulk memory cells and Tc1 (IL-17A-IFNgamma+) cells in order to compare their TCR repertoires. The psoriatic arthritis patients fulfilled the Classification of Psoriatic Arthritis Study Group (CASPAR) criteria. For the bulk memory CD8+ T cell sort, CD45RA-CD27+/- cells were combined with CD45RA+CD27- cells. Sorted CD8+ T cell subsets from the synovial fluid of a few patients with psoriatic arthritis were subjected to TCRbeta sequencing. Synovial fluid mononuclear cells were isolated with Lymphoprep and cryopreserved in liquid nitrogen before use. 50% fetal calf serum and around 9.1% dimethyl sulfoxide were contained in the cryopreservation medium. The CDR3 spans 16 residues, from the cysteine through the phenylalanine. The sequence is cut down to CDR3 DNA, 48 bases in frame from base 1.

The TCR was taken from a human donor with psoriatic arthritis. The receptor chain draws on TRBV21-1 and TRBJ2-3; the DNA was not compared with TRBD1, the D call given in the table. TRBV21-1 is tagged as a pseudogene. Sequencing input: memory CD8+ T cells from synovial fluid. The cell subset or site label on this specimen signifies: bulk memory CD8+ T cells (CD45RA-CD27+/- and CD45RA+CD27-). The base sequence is TGTGCCAGCAGCAAAGAAAAAGGACAGGGAAAAGATACGCAGTATTTT. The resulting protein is CASSKEKGQGKDTQYF.